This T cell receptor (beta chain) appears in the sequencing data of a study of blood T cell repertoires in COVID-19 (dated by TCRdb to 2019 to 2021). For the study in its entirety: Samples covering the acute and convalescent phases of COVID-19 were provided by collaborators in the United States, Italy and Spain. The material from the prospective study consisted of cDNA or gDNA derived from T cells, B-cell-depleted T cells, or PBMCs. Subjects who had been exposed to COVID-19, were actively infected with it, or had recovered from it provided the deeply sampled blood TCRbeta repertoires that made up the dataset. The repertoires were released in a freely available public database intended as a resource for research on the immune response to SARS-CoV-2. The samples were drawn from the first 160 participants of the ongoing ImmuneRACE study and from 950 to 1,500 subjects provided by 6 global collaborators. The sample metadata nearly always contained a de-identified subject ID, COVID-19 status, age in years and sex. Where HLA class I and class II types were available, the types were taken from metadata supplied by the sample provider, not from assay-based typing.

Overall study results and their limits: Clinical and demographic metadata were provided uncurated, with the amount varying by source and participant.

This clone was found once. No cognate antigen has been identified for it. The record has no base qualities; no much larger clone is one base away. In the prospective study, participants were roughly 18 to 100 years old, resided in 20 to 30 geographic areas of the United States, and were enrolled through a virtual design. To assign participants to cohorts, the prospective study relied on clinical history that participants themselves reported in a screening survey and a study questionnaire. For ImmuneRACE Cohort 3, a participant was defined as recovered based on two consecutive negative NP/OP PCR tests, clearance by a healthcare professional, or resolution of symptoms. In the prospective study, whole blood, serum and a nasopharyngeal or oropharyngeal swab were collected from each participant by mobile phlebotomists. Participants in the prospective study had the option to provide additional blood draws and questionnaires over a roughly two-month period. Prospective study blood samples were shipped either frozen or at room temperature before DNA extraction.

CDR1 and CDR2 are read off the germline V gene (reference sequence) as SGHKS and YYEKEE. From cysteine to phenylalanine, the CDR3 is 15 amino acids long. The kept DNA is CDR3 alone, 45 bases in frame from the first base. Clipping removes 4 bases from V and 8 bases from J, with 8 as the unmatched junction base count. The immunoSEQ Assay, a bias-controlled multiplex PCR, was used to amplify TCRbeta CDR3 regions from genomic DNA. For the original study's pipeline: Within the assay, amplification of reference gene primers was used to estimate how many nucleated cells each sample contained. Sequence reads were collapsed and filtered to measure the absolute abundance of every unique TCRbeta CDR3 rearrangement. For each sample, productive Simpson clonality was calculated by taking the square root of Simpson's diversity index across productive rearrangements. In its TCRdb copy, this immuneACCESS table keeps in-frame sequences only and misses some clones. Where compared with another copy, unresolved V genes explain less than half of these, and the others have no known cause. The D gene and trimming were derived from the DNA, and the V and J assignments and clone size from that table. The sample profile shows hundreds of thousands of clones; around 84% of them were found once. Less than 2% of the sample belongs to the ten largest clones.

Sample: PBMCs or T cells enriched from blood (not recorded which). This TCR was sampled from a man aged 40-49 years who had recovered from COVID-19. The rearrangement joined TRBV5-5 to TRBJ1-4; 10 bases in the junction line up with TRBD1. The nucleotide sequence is TGTGCCAGCAGCGCCTGGACAGGGGGAGACGAAAAACTGTTTTTT. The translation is CASSAWTGGDEKLFF.